Following are 17 T cell receptor beta chains from one sample sequenced in a study of human T cells and chemical hapten exposure. Time point reported: healthy volunteer bleed at 2 weeks. It was unfractionated whole blood from which total RNA was extracted. TCRdb itself ran the RACE reads through MiXCR, one entry per CDR3 protein. The sample has approximately 90,000 distinct CDR3 sequences; about 8.6% are singletons. The sequenced sample was whole blood. These receptor sequences come from a female donor in good health. Some clones in this sample may be carry-over from other donors' samples.

This clonotype was picked up many times. DNA of the CDR3: TGTGCCAGCAGTTACTCTGGCACCGGGGAGCTGTTTTTT. Translation gives CASSYSGTGELFF. The V call is TRBV6-5, the J call TRBJ2-2; D gene unclear. This CDR3 has 13 amino acids. V was clipped by 0 bases and J by 4 bases, with 3 bases between them. Germline CDR1 MNHEY, CDR2 SVGAGI.

This clonotype was counted only a few times. The chain employs TRBV14 and TRBJ2-1; 10 nucleotides line up with TRBD2. V shed 1 base and J 9 bases; nucleotides not matched to a gene: 6. The CDR3 is 15 residues long. CDR1 SGHDN and CDR2 FVKESK come from the germline V gene. The CDR3 nucleotides read TGTGCCAGCAGCCAAGTGAGCGGGAGGGCCAGTGAGCAGTTCTTC. This translates into CASSQVSGRASEQFF. Full variable domain (outside the CDR3, taken from reference TRBV14 and TRBJ2-1): EAGVTQFPSHSVIEKGQTVTLRCDPISGHDNLYWYRRVMGKEIKFLLHFVKESKQDESGMPNNRFLAERTGGTYSTLKVQPAELEDSGVYFCASSQVSGRASEQFFGPGTRLTVL.

This clonotype was seen ten or more times. The chain combines TRBV20-1 with TRBJ2-1, with D perhaps TRBD2 (6 bases). The CDR3 sequence is 15 residues long. The V gene lost 0 bases and the J gene lost 4 bases, with 13 bases spanning the gap. In germline, CDR1 is DFQATT, CDR2 SNEGSKA (reference sequence). The chain's CDR3 is CSARDRRGTYNEQFF. DNA of the CDR3: TGCAGTGCTAGAGACCGACGCGGGACGTACAATGAGCAGTTCTTC.

This clonotype was seen many times. The V and J genes are TRBV29-1 and TRBJ2-7, with D perhaps assigned TRBD1 or TRBD2 (5 bases each). V dropped 6 bases and J dropped 9 bases, with 21 bases sitting between them. Germline V gives CDR1 SQVTM, CDR2 ANQGSEA. This CDR3 is built from 13 residues. The DNA for the CDR3 is TGCAGCGTCCAAATACCAACCGGGACGCTGCAGTACTTC. Protein: CSVQIPTGTLQYF.

This clonotype was observed at least ten times. The gene calls are TRBV6-5 and TRBJ2-1, with TRBD1 matching over 10 bases. CDR3 length: 16 residues. In germline, CDR1 is MNHEY, CDR2 SVGAGI. V trimming: 5 bases; J trimming: 7 bases; junction bases outside the gene matches: 11. CDR3 region: CASSPTVGTGVNEQFF. As DNA, the CDR3 is TGTGCCAGCAGTCCCACGGTAGGGACAGGGGTAAATGAGCAGTTCTTC.

V and J are TRBV12-3 or TRBV12-4 and TRBJ2-1; D not resolved. The CDR3 extends over 11 amino acids. V lost 5 bases, J lost 4 bases, and 3 bases lay in between. In nucleotides, the CDR3 is TGTGCCAGCAGTCATTACAATGAGCAGTTCTTC. It is translated as CASSHYNEQFF.

This clonotype was seen only a few times. The CDR3 reads CASSLNPDGHNEQFF. In DNA, the CDR3 is TGTGCCAGCAGCTTAAACCCGGACGGGCACAATGAGCAGTTCTTC. The gene calls are TRBV11-3 and TRBJ2-1; D unclear. V shed 2 bases and J shed 5 bases, with 13 bases lying between them. The CDR3 is 15 amino acids. CDR1 is SGHNT, CDR2 YENEEA, per germline.

This clonotype was found a few times. The V call is TRBV28, the J call TRBJ2-1, with D unclear. Germline CDR1 MDHEN, CDR2 SYDVKM. V was pared by 3 bases and J by 7 bases, with 10 bases between. The CDR3 spans 13 residues. CDR3 residues: CASSLVVRNEQFF. CDR3 sequence (DNA): TGTGCCAGCAGTTTGGTAGTGCGGAATGAGCAGTTCTTC.

This clonotype was detected many times. The rearrangement links TRBV28 to TRBJ1-6; D not resolved. V was cut by 7 bases and J by 9 bases, with 16 bases left in between. The CDR3 totals 14 residues. Germline V gene sequence: CDR1 MDHEN, CDR2 SYDVKM. CDR3 protein: CASTPTGPPSPLHF. CDR3 DNA: TGTGCCAGCACTCCAACGGGCCCCCCTTCACCCCTCCACTTT.

This clonotype has a count of ten or more. V gene TRBV28 combines with J gene TRBJ2-3; a weak D match, TRBD2 (5 bases). Germline loops: CDR1 MDHEN, CDR2 SYDVKM. The length of the CDR3 is 15 residues. Trimming took off 3 bases at V and 0 bases at J, with 10 bases between the two ends. The CDR3, as DNA: TGTGCCAGCAGTTTTAGCGAAACAAGCACAGATACGCAGTATTTT. Its translation: CASSFSETSTDTQYF.

The V call is TRBV3-1, the J call TRBJ2-1; the D gene is possibly TRBD1 (6 bases). The CDR3 spans 16 residues. V shed 4 bases and J shed 0 bases, with 13 bases lying between them. Germline CDR1 reads LGHDT; CDR2 reads YNNKEL (reference sequence). CDR3 sequence (DNA): TGTGCCAGCAGCCGATTCGACAGGATCTCCTACAATGAGCAGTTCTTC. Encoded protein: CASSRFDRISYNEQFF.

The rearrangement links TRBV7-8 to TRBJ2-1, with 8 positions matching TRBD2. After removal of 1 base from V and 8 bases from J, the junction contained 10 bases not matched to a gene. Germline CDR1 SGHVS, CDR2 FQNEAQ. The CDR3 consists of 16 residues. For the CDR3, the DNA is TGTGCCAGCAGCTTAGTTCCCAGCGGGAGAGGCGATGAGCAGTTCTTC. It encodes CASSLVPSGRGDEQFF.

The chain carries TRBV28 and TRBJ1-2; TRBD1 is a possible D gene (5 bases). Germline CDR1 MDHEN, CDR2 SYDVKM. The CDR3 consists of 12 residues. With 3 bases removed from V and 6 bases from J, the gap between germline ends came to 8 bases. CDR3 in DNA: TGTGCCAGCAGTTTTTACAGGCATGGCTACACCTTC. Its translation is CASSFYRHGYTF.

This clonotype was observed a handful of times. The chain has TRBV24-1 and TRBJ1-2; TRBD1 matches 9 bases. After removal of 5 bases from V and 4 bases from J, the junction contained 1 base not matched to a gene. The germline V gene has CDR1 KGHDR and CDR2 SFDVKD. This CDR3 region has 13 residues. The chain's CDR3 is CATSGQGGYGYTF. For the CDR3, the DNA is TGTGCCACCAGTGGACAGGGGGGCTATGGCTACACCTTC.

The table lists this clonotype with a few counts. This sequence joins TRBV28 and TRBJ2-3; TRBD1 might be the D (6 bases). CDR3 length: 14 residues. Germline V gene data show CDR1 as MDHEN and CDR2 as SYDVKM. The germline V and J ends were trimmed by 3 bases and 4 bases, with 11 bases remaining between them. CDR3: CASSFAGTPDTQYF. The CDR3 DNA follows: TGTGCCAGCAGTTTCGCTGGGACACCAGATACGCAGTATTTT.

This clonotype appeared many times. The CDR3 loop is CSVEDPTGSYEQYF. CDR3 coding DNA: TGCAGCGTTGAAGACCCGACAGGAAGCTACGAGCAGTACTTC. This chain joins TRBV29-1 and TRBJ2-7; TRBD1 might be the D (6 bases). The CDR3 is made up of 14 amino acids. The V gene lost 0 bases and the J gene lost 3 bases, with 12 bases spanning the gap. Germline CDR1 reads SQVTM; CDR2 reads ANQGSEA.

This clonotype was observed a handful of times. The gene calls are TRBV20-1 and TRBJ2-7, with 10 bases fitting TRBD2. The J segment lost 6 bases and the V segment lost 6 bases, leaving 17 bases of the junction unmatched. The CDR3 spans 16 residues. The germline gives CDR1 DFQATT, CDR2 SNEGSKA (reference sequence). CDR3 bases: TGCAGTGCCCTCTCAGGTTCGAGCGGGAGGGCCGGCGAGCAGTACTTC. Its translation: CSALSGSSGRAGEQYF.